The TCR beta chain under discussion was sequenced for a study of technical replicates of blood from several donors. Repertoires were generated with immunoSEQ multiplex PCR, while TCRdb's copy carries only in-frame clones and drops some. The data contain approximately 90,000 clones, around 95% of them singletons. Trimming removed 5 bases from V and 5 bases from J; junction bases left unmatched: 7. The CDR3 runs 17 residues. Germline V gene sequence: CDR1 SGHAT, CDR2 FQNNGV. The chain links TRBV11-2 to TRBJ2-1; 15 positions agree with TRBD2. This clonotype originated in a human donor in good health. Source material: T cells isolated from PBMCs. CDR3 bases: TGTGCCAGCAGCCCCCGGACTAGCGGGAGGGGCCACAATGAGCAGTTCTTC. As protein: CASSPRTSGRGHNEQFF. Drawing the rest from reference TRBV11-2 and TRBJ2-1, the complete variable domain is EAGVAQSPRYKIIEKRQSVAFWCNPISGHATLYWYQQILGQGPKLLIQFQNNGVVDDSQLPKDRFSAERLKGVDSTLKIQPAKLEDSAVYLCASSPRTSGRGHNEQFFGPGTRLTVL.